The subject of this entry is one T cell receptor beta chain. The sample belongs to a study of blood T cell repertoires in COVID-19. Study in general: Sources were T cells, B-cell-depleted T cells, or PBMCs; the material itself was cDNA or gDNA.

Per the original data handling: Estimated nucleated cell counts came from reference gene primer amplification. The assay was immunoSEQ multiplex PCR, and TCRdb's table has in-frame clones only and misses some. V, J and clone size are those of that table, while D and trimming were read from the DNA. The sample has some 97,000 clones, around nine tenths seen once. This CDR3 has 16 amino acids. V lost 2 bases to trimming and J lost 1 base, with 11 bases between them. Per germline, CDR1 LNHNV and CDR2 YYDKDF (reference sequence). This TCR came from a human donor in a cohort sampled during active COVID-19. The chain carries TRBV15 and TRBJ1-4; no clear D gene. The specimen sequenced was peripheral blood. CDR3 protein: CATSRSRGGTNEKLFF. The CDR3, as DNA: TGTGCCACCAGCAGATCGCGCGGAGGAACTAATGAAAAACTGTTTTTT.